This T cell receptor beta chain was retrieved from a study of CD8 T cells in Susac syndrome. The CDR3 extends over 19 amino acids. The germline CDR1 and CDR2 sequences are MGHRA and YSYEKL. V shed 0 bases and J shed 8 bases, with 26 bases lying between them. 0.5 to 1 ug RNA was reverse transcribed with random hexamers. In TCRdb, the immunoSEQ multiplex PCR reads were re-called with MiXCR into one record per CDR3 protein. The repertoire consists of about 120,000 distinct CDR3 sequences, with less than 95% occurring once and the leading ten covering about 0.11%. V usage is TRBV4-1 and J usage is TRBJ2-1, with a possible D match to TRBD1 (5 bases). The sequence was obtained from a human donor in good health. The sample consisted of CD8+ T cells from PBMCs. CDR3 sequence reads: CASSQEYAGWLAKGHEQFF. The CDR3 DNA is TGCGCCAGCAGCCAAGAATACGCAGGGTGGTTAGCCAAAGGGCATGAGCAGTTCTTC.